This TCR beta chain was found in a study of cytomegalovirus exposure and HLA in healthy donors. Whole-study results and caveats: In the analysis, some V segments, TRBV6-2 and TRBV6-3 included, were excluded as indistinguishable. Specificity for CMV antigens was confirmed in vitro for a few of the CMV-associated chains. V- and J-gene trimming in TCR beta was tied to a missense DCLRE1C variant by an analysis performed later.

V was pared by 4 bases and J by 4 bases, with 15 bases between. In germline, CDR1 is SGHDT, CDR2 YYEEEE. The CDR3 consists of 15 residues. A word on this clone: The antigen remains unidentified.

The PCR contained 60 Vbeta and 13 Jbeta primers. Assay used: immunoSEQ multiplex PCR; TCRdb lists only in-frame clones, some missing. Here the sample spans under 200,000 clones, roughly 73% being singletons. The chain recombines TRBV5-6 with TRBJ1-3; D remains unclear. The material sequenced was PBMCs. This clonotype was obtained from a woman between 25 and 40 years old in good health and CMV-seronegative. The CDR3 region is CASSRPRYSGNTIYF. The CDR3 DNA sequence: TGTGCCAGCAGCCGCCCGAGGTATTCCGGAAACACCATATATTTT.